This TCR beta chain was observed in a study of long-term antiretroviral therapy in people with HIV. Looked up from germline, CDR1 is LNHDA and CDR2 is SQIVND (reference sequence). The CDR3 loop spans 13 amino acids. The ends lost 5 bases at V and 4 bases at J; junction bases unmatched: 4. Assay version v3.0 of immunoSEQ was used, and it was run at survey level. The data were produced by immunoSEQ multiplex PCR, yet TCRdb's version contains in-frame clones alone and is incomplete. The sample has tens of thousands of clones, more than 70% seen once; the top ten hold 8% to 9%. Every donor contributed at least one pre-ART and at least two post-ART PBMC samples. Study-wide findings and caveats: Diversity measured after ART increased yet remained under transplant donor controls. Versus controls, repertoires in people with HIV had narrower CDR3 length ranges.

A word on this clone: Its specificity is unknown.

V gene TRBV19 combines with J gene TRBJ1-1, with 7 positions matching TRBD1. Sequences were derived from unsorted PBMCs, sampled 4.8 years after starting antiretroviral therapy. The sequence came from a middle-aged man with HIV. The CDR3 spells CASSAYRGTEAFF. CDR3 in DNA: TGTGCCAGTAGTGCTTACAGGGGCACTGAAGCTTTCTTT.